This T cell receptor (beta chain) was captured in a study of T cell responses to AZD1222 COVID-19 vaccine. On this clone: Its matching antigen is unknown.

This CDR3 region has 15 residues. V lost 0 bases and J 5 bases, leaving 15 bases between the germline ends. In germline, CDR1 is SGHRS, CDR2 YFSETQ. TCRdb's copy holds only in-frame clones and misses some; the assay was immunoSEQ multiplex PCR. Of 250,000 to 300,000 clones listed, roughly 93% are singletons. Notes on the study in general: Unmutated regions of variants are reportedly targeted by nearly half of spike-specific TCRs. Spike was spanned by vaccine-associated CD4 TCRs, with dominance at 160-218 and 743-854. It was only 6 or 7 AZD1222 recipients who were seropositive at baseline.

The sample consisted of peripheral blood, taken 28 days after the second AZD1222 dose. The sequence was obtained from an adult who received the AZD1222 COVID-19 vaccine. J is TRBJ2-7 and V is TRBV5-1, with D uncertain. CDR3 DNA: TGCGCCAGCAGCTTGGGGTGGGAAAGGCGCGACGAGCAGTACTTC. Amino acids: CASSLGWERRDEQYF.